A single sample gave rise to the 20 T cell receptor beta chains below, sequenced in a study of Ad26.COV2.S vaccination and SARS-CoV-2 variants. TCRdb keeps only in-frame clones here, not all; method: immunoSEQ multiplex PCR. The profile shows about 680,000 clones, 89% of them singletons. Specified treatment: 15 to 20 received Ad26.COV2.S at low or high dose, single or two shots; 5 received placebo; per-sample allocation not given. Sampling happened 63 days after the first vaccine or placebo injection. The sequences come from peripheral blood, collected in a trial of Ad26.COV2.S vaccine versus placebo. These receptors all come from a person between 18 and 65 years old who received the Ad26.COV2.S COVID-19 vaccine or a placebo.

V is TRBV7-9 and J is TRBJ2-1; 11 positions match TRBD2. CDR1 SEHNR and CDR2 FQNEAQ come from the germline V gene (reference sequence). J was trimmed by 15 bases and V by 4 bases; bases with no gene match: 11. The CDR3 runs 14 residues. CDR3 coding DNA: TGTGCCAGCAGCTCAGGGACTAGCGGTTATGGGCTGTTCTTC. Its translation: CASSSGTSGYGLFF.

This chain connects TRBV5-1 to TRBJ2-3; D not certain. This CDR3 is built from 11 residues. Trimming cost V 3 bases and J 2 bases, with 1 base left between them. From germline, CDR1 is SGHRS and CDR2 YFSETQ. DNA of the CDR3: TGCGCCAGCAGCTCCACAGATACGCAGTATTTT. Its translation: CASSSTDTQYF.

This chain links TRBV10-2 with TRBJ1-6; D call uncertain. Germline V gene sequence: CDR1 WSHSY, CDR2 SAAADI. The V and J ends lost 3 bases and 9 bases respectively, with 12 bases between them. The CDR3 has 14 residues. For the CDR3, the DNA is TGCGCCAGCAGTGAAGCCTCGGGAAGTTCACCCCTCCACTTT. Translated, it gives CASSEASGSSPLHF.

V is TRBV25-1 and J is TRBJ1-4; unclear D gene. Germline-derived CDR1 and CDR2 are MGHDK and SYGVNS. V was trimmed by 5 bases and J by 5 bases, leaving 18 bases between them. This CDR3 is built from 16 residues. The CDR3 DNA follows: TGTGCCAGCAGTCCCCCGCGCTGGGCGGGGAATGAAAAACTGTTTTTT. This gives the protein CASSPPRWAGNEKLFF.

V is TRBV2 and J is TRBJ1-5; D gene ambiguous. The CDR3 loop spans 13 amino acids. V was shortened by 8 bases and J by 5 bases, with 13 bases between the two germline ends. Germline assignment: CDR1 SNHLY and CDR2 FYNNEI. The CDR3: CASRPEVDQPQHF. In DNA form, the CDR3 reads TGTGCCAGCCGCCCCGAGGTAGATCAGCCCCAGCATTTT. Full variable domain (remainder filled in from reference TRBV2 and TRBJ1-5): EPEVTQTPSHQVTQMGQEVILRCVPISNHLYFYWYRQILGQKVEFLVSFYNNEISEKSEIFDDQFSVERPDGSNFTLKIRSTKLEDSAMYFCASRPEVDQPQHFGDGTRLSIL.

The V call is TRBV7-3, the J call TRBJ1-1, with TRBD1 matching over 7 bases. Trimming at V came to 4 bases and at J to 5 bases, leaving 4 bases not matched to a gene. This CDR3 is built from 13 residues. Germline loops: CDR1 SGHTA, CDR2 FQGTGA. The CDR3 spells CASSSTGRTEAFF. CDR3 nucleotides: TGTGCCAGCAGCTCGACAGGGCGGACTGAAGCTTTCTTT.

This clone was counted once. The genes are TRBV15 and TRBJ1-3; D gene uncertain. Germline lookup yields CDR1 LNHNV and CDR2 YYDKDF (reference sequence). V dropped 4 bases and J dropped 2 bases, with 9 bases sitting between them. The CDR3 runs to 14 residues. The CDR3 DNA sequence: TGTGCCACCAGCACGGGCAGTACTGGAAACACCATATATTTT. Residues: CATSTGSTGNTIYF.

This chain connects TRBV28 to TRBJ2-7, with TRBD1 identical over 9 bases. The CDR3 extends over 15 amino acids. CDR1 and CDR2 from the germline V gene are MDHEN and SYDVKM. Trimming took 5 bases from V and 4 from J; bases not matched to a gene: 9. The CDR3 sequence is CASSTPGQGAYEQYF. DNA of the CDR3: TGTGCCAGCAGTACTCCGGGACAGGGAGCGTACGAGCAGTACTTC.

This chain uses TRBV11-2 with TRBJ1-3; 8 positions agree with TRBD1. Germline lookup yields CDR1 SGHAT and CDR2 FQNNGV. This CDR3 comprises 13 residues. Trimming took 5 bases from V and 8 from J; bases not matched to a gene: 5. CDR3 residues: CASSPDRVYTIYF. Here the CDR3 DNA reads TGTGCCAGCAGCCCGGACAGGGTATACACCATATATTTT.

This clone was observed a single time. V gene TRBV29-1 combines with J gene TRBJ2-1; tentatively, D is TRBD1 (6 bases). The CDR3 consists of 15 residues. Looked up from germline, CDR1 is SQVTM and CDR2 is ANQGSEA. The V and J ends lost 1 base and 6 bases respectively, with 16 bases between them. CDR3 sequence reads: CSVEGGTSEINEQFF. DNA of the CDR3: TGCAGCGTTGAAGGGGGGACATCCGAAATCAATGAGCAGTTCTTC.

The CDR3 coding sequence is TGTGCCAGCAGCCTAGGGGGCCGCACAGATACGCAGTATTTT. Amino acids: CASSLGGRTDTQYF. The chain joins TRBV7-2 to TRBJ2-3; TRBD1 agrees at 7 bases. V shed 5 bases and J 1 base; nucleotides not matched to a gene: 3. This CDR3 spans 14 amino acids. In germline, CDR1 is SGHTA, CDR2 FQGNSA. Full variable domain (rest looked up from reference TRBV7-2 and TRBJ2-3): GAGVSQSPSNKVTEKGKDVELRCDPISGHTALYWYRQSLGQGLEFLIYFQGNSAPDKSGLPSDRFSAERTGGSVSTLTIQRTQQEDSAVYLCASSLGGRTDTQYFGPGTRLTVL.

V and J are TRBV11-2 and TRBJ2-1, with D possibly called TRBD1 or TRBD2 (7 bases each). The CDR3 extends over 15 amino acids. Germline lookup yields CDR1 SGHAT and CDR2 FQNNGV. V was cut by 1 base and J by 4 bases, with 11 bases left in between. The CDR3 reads CASSLAGGAYNEQFF. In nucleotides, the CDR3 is TGTGCCAGCAGCTTAGCAGGGGGGGCTTACAATGAGCAGTTCTTC. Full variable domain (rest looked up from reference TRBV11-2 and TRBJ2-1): EAGVAQSPRYKIIEKRQSVAFWCNPISGHATLYWYQQILGQGPKLLIQFQNNGVVDDSQLPKDRFSAERLKGVDSTLKIQPAKLEDSAVYLCASSLAGGAYNEQFFGPGTRLTVL.

The chain's CDR3 is CASSVAAGREKLFF. CDR3 in DNA: TGTGCCAGCAGCGTAGCTGCAGGTCGGGAGAAACTGTTTTTT. The chain has TRBV9 and TRBJ1-4; no firm D call. CDR1 is SGDLS, CDR2 YYNGEE, per germline. Trimming took 0 bases from V and 11 from J, leaving 14 bases between them. The CDR3 consists of 14 residues. Variable domain in full (rest from reference TRBV9 and TRBJ1-4): DSGVTQTPKHLITATGQRVTLRCSPRSGDLSVYWYQQSLDQGLQFLIQYYNGEERAKGNILERFSAQQFPDLHSELNLSSLELGDSALYFCASSVAAGREKLFFGSGTQLSVL.

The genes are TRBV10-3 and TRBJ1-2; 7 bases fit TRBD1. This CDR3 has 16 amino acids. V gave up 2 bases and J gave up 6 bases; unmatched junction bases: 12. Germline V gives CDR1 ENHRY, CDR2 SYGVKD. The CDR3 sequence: CAISEQGGTVGNGYTF. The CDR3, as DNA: TGTGCCATCAGTGAGCAAGGGGGGACAGTAGGGAATGGCTACACCTTC.

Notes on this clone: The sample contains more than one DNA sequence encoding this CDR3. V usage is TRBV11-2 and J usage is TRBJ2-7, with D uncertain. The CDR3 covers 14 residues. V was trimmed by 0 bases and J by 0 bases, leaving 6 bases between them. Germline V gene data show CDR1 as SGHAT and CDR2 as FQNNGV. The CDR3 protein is CASSLDPGSYEQYF. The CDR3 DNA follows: TGTGCCAGCAGCTTAGATCCGGGCTCCTACGAGCAGTACTTC.

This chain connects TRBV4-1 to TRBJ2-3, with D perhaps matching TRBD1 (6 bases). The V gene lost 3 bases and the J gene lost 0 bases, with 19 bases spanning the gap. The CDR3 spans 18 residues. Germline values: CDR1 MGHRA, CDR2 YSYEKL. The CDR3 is CASSHHQGSRPSTDTQYF. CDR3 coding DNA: TGCGCCAGCAGCCATCACCAGGGGAGCCGACCTAGCACAGATACGCAGTATTTT.

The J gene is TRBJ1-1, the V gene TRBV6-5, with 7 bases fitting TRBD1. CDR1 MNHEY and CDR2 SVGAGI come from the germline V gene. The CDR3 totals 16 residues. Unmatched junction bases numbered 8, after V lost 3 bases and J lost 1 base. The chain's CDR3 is CASSYYRAGGNTEAFF. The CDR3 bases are TGTGCCAGCAGTTATTACAGGGCAGGGGGGAACACTGAAGCTTTCTTT.

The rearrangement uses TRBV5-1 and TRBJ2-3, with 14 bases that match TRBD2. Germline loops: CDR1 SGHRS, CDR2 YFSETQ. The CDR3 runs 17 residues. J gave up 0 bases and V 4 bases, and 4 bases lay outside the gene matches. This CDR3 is CASSRTSGGRSTDTQYF. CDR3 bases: TGCGCCAGCAGCCGGACTAGCGGGGGGCGTAGCACAGATACGCAGTATTTT.

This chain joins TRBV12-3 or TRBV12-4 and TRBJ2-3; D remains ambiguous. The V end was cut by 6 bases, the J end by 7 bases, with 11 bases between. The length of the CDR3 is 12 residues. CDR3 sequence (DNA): TGTGCCAGCAGCGAAGATACGTATACGCAGTATTTT. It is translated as CASSEDTYTQYF.

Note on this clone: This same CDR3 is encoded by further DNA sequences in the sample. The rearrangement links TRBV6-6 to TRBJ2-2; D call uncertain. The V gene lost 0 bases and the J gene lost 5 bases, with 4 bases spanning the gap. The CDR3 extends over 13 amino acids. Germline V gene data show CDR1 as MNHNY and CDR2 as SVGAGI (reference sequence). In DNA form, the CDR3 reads TGTGCCAGCAGTTACTCGACTACCGGGGAGCTGTTTTTT. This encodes CASSYSTTGELFF.